This entry features one TCR beta chain sequence. Through Arm-PCR of CDR3 regions and iRepertoire HTBI primers, TCR beta libraries were built. One entry per CDR3 protein, called by TCRdb with MiXCR from the multiplex PCR reads. This repertoire shows 350,000 to 500,000 distinct CDR3 sequences, around a fifth found once; its top ten account for roughly an eighth. This sample is part of a study of regulatory T cells in long-lasting Graves disease. After removal of 1 base from V and 5 bases from J, the junction contained 6 bases not matched to a gene. Looked up from germline, CDR1 is MGHRA and CDR2 is YSYEKL. This CDR3 contains 15 residues. Time point of the sample: persistent/refractory GD, antithyroid drugs over 5 years with positive TRAb. PBMC RNA served as the TCR library source.

This clonotype was sampled from a female donor with Graves disease. The input for sequencing was peripheral blood mononuclear cells (PBMCs), taken when the disease was refractory, from a patient treated with antithyroid drugs. The rearrangement uses TRBV4-1 and TRBJ2-5, with 8 bases aligning to TRBD1. The CDR3 nucleotides are TGCGCCAGCAGCCAAGGACGACAGGGGTGGGAGACCCAGTACTTC. Its translation: CASSQGRQGWETQYF.